The clone carrying this T cell receptor beta chain occurred a few times. No antigen is known for it. This sample is part of a study of cytomegalovirus exposure and HLA in healthy donors. For the study at large: As an earlier analysis found, 150 million to 200 million T cells yielded about 120 million unique TCR beta sequences.

The CDR3 runs 15 residues. With 2 bases clipped from V and 3 bases from J, the junction kept 6 bases outside the gene matches. Per germline, CDR1 GTSNPN and CDR2 SVGIG (reference sequence). The study ran its PCR with 60 Vbeta and 13 Jbeta primers. The data were produced by immunoSEQ multiplex PCR, yet TCRdb's version contains in-frame clones alone and is incomplete. The sample yields around 67,000 clones, about 60% seen once. Study-level results: An apparent linkage of common viral pathogens to several of the most significant clusters emerged in a later analysis. Reportedly, diagnosis of cytomegalovirus status by the classifier showed high specificity and sensitivity.

The chain combines TRBV30 with TRBJ2-7; TRBD1 agrees at 11 bases. Material for sequencing was PBMCs. The sequence derives from a woman in her forties or fifties in good health and CMV-seronegative. The CDR3 loop is CAWSPPGTGGYEQYF. The CDR3 nucleotides read TGTGCCTGGAGTCCACCCGGGACAGGGGGCTACGAGCAGTACTTC.